This T cell receptor (beta chain) originates from a study of identical twins. The table lists this clonotype with many counts. TCRdb analysed the 5' RACE reads with MiXCR anew, one entry per CDR3 protein. The sample carries under 250,000 distinct CDR3 sequences, under 10% recorded once. The CDR3 runs 16 residues. The V segment lost 3 bases and the J segment 0 bases; nucleotides outside the gene matches: 7. Germline V CDR1 and CDR2: SGHRS, YFSETQ. The sample was also reused in another study, on yellow fever vaccine responses in identical twins.

V and J are TRBV5-1 and TRBJ2-5; TRBD1 matches at 8 bases. This receptor was obtained from a woman aged 18 to 35 in good health. Sequenced input: memory (CD45RO+) T cells sorted from blood. CDR3 DNA sequence: TGCGCCAGCAGCTCAGGACAGGGAACTTACCAAGAGACCCAGTACTTC. It specifies CASSSGQGTYQETQYF.